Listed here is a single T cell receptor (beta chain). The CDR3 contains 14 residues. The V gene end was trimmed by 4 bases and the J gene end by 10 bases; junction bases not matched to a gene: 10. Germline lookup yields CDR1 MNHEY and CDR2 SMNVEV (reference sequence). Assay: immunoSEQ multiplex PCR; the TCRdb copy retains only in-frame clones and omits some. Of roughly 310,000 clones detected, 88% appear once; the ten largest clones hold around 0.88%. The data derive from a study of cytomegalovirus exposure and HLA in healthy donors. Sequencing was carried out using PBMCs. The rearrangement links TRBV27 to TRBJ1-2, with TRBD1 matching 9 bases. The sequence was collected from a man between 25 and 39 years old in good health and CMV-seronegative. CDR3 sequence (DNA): TGTGCCAGCAGTTCTACCCAGGGACAGGGATTCTACACCTTC. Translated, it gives CASSSTQGQGFYTF.